This TCR beta chain is drawn from a study of shared clonotypes between healthy human individuals. Study-wide results and caveats: The study generally estimated greater richness for naive than memory subsets.

Per germline, CDR1 SGHTA and CDR2 FQGNSA. There are 17 residues in the CDR3. J was trimmed by 2 bases and V by 5 bases; bases with no gene match: 10. Assay execution took place at the deep level. For sorted subsets, roughly 210 ng DNA per replicate equaled about 30,000 T cell genomes. The table came from immunoSEQ multiplex PCR; TCRdb's copy has only in-frame clones and leaves some out. The sample lists some 2.3 million clones; more than 85% were seen once. A word on this clone: Its antigen is currently unknown.

What was sequenced was naive CD4+ T cells from PBMCs. Subset indicated: CD45RA+ positively selected. The clonotype originates from a man between 18 and 29 years old in good health. Some clones in this sample may be carry-over from other donors' samples. The rearrangement links TRBV7-2 to TRBJ2-2; 8 bases map to TRBD1. In nucleotides, the CDR3 is TGTGCCAGCAGCCCTGGGGCAGCAGGGGGCAACACCGGGGAGCTGTTTTTT. It specifies CASSPGAAGGNTGELFF.